These 29 T cell receptor beta chains were all obtained from the same sample, sequenced in a study of beta chain features in type 1 diabetes. Reverse transcription of all isolated RNA meant that expressed TCRB transcripts were sequenced. Repertoires were generated with immunoSEQ multiplex PCR, while TCRdb's copy carries only in-frame clones and drops some. The sample contains 160,000 or so clones, over 7.5% of which appear only once. Sequenced input: central memory CD4+ T cells from blood. These receptors were obtained from a young woman in good health.

The rearrangement links TRBV7-2 to TRBJ1-5; D is undetermined. Germline values: CDR1 SGHTA, CDR2 FQGNSA. V lost 6 bases to trimming and J lost 2 bases, with 14 bases between them. The CDR3 contains 15 residues. CDR3 loop: CASSNSRFGNQPQHF. The CDR3 DNA follows: TGTGCCAGCAGTAACTCCCGATTCGGCAATCAGCCCCAGCATTTT. Full variable domain (rest looked up from reference TRBV7-2 and TRBJ1-5): GAGVSQSPSNKVTEKGKDVELRCDPISGHTALYWYRQSLGQGLEFLIYFQGNSAPDKSGLPSDRFSAERTGGSVSTLTIQRTQQEDSAVYLCASSNSRFGNQPQHFGDGTRLSIL.

This rearrangement joins TRBV7-2 to TRBJ1-5; D remains unclear. Germline-derived CDR1 and CDR2 are SGHTA and FQGNSA. Trimming pared 5 bases from V and 4 bases from J, leaving 6 bases between. The CDR3 has 12 residues. The CDR3 sequence is CASSNFNQPQHF. The CDR3 bases are TGTGCCAGCAGCAACTTTAATCAGCCCCAGCATTTT.

The count of this clone is one. The chain recombines TRBV25-1 with TRBJ1-2; D is possibly TRBD1 (5 bases). The CDR3 spans 14 residues. With 4 bases removed from V and 5 bases from J, the gap between germline ends came to 14 bases. CDR1 and CDR2 from the germline V gene are MGHDK and SYGVNS. The CDR3 DNA follows: TGTGCCAGCAGTGGGAGGGGCGTATGGTATGGCTACACCTTC. Protein product: CASSGRGVWYGYTF.

This rearrangement joins TRBV7-9 to TRBJ2-2; the match to TRBD1 covers 8 bases. J was trimmed by 6 bases and V by 7 bases; bases with no gene match: 10. Germline V lookup: CDR1 SEHNR, CDR2 FQNEAQ (reference sequence). This CDR3 spans 15 amino acids. Here the CDR3 reads CASTAAGGLAGELFF. As DNA, the CDR3 is TGTGCCAGCACCGCAGCAGGGGGCTTGGCCGGGGAGCTGTTTTTT.

This clone was counted a few times. The chain recombines TRBV6-5 with TRBJ2-6; D is perhaps TRBD1 (6 bases). CDR1 and CDR2 (germline): MNHEY, SVGAGI. This CDR3 spans 16 amino acids. With 0 bases removed from V and 4 bases from J, the gap between germline ends came to 10 bases. The CDR3 protein is CASSYSTGSGANVLTF. CDR3 in DNA: TGTGCCAGCAGTTACTCCACAGGGTCGGGGGCCAACGTCCTGACTTTC.

V is TRBV6-5 and J is TRBJ2-3, with D possibly matching TRBD2 (6 bases). The ends were cut back, 2 bases at V and 2 bases at J, with 14 bases in the middle. Looked up from germline, CDR1 is MNHEY and CDR2 is SVGAGI. There are 16 residues in the CDR3. CDR3 sequence (DNA): TGTGCCAGCAGTTACGGGATGGGGGGTGACACAGATACGCAGTATTTT. Translated: CASSYGMGGDTDTQYF.

V gene TRBV9 combines with J gene TRBJ2-1; D might be TRBD1 (7 bases). The germline V gene has CDR1 SGDLS and CDR2 YYNGEE. The CDR3 is made up of 16 amino acids. V lost 4 bases, J lost 4 bases, and 18 bases lay in between. CDR3 region: CASSPYAAGGYNEQFF. The DNA for the CDR3 is TGTGCCAGCAGCCCCTACGCGGCAGGGGGGTACAATGAGCAGTTCTTC.

The V and J genes are TRBV7-3 and TRBJ2-2; 10 bases line up with TRBD1. CDR3 length equals 17 residues. The V gene end was trimmed by 2 bases and the J gene end by 5 bases; junction bases not matched to a gene: 8. Germline CDR1 and CDR2: SGHTA and FQGTGA. The CDR3 spells CASSLSPGQGGTGELFF. Written as DNA, the CDR3 is TGTGCCAGCAGCTTATCCCCTGGACAGGGGGGTACCGGGGAGCTGTTTTTT.

In its sample, this clone was seen many times. This rearrangement joins TRBV5-1 to TRBJ2-5; D is possibly TRBD2 (6 bases). CDR1 and CDR2 (germline): SGHRS, YFSETQ. The CDR3 length is 13 residues. The ends were cut back, 3 bases at V and 5 bases at J, with 11 bases in the middle. The CDR3 sequence: CASSSGGMETQYF. In nucleotides, the CDR3 is TGCGCCAGCAGCTCCGGAGGGATGGAGACCCAGTACTTC.

This rearrangement joins TRBV5-1 to TRBJ2-3; no reliable D call. The germline CDR1 and CDR2 sequences are SGHRS and YFSETQ. This CDR3 spans 16 amino acids. V dropped 0 bases and J dropped 0 bases, with 11 bases sitting between them. The CDR3 nucleotides read TGCGCCAGCAGCTTGGTCGAGACTTCTAGCACAGATACGCAGTATTTT. Protein: CASSLVETSSTDTQYF.

A few counts support this clone. The CDR3 DNA follows: TGTGCCAGCAGCGTTGGTGCCAGGGGGAGCTCCTACAATGAGCAGTTCTTC. Protein: CASSVGARGSSYNEQFF. The V and J genes are TRBV9 and TRBJ2-1, with TRBD1 matching 7 bases. After removal of 2 bases from V and 0 bases from J, the junction contained 8 bases not matched to a gene. The CDR3 runs to 17 residues. Looked up from germline, CDR1 is SGDLS and CDR2 is YYNGEE.

The chain joins TRBV6-1 to TRBJ1-2; weak D call: TRBD1 (5 bases). The germline gives CDR1 MNHNS, CDR2 SASEGT. The CDR3 runs 13 residues. Trimming removed 3 bases from V and 4 bases from J, with 9 bases in between. The CDR3 loop reads CASSDRAGYGYTF. The CDR3 bases are TGTGCCAGCAGTGACAGGGCAGGCTATGGCTACACCTTC.

The gene calls are TRBV7-8 and TRBJ1-5, with TRBD1 identical over 7 bases. Germline CDR1 and CDR2: SGHVS and FQNEAQ. Losses at the gene ends were 5 bases for V and 3 bases for J; bases not matched to a gene: 7. The CDR3 is made up of 15 amino acids. The CDR3 region is CASSEQGMNNQPQHF. CDR3 DNA: TGTGCCAGCAGCGAACAGGGGATGAACAATCAGCCCCAGCATTTT.

This clone turned up a few times. The V call is TRBV2, the J call TRBJ2-7, with 8 bases matching TRBD1. The germline V gene has CDR1 SNHLY and CDR2 FYNNEI. The CDR3 loop spans 13 amino acids. V lost 8 bases and J lost 5; bases outside the gene matches: 8. The CDR3 is CASSRAGGNEQYF. As DNA, the CDR3 is TGTGCCAGCTCTCGGGCAGGGGGCAACGAGCAGTACTTC.

The CDR3 bases are TGTGCCAGCAGTGTTTTGGGGGGGAACACCGGGGAGCTGTTTTTT. Encoded protein: CASSVLGGNTGELFF. V gene TRBV6-5 combines with J gene TRBJ2-2, with a weak D call TRBD2 (6 bases). Germline V CDR1 and CDR2: MNHEY, SVGAGI. V was trimmed by 5 bases and J by 1 base, leaving 11 bases between them. This CDR3 has 15 residues.

This clone was counted at least ten times. The chain links TRBV11-3 to TRBJ2-2; D uncertain. V gave up 6 bases and J gave up 2 bases, with 13 bases separating them. Per the germline V gene, CDR1 is SGHNT and CDR2 is YENEEA. The CDR3 spans 15 residues. CDR3 sequence reads: CASRRSELNTGELFF. The CDR3 DNA reads as TGTGCCAGCAGGAGAAGCGAGCTAAACACCGGGGAGCTGTTTTTT.

In its sample, this clone was seen a few times. The chain combines TRBV2 with TRBJ2-5, with a tentative D call TRBD1 (7 bases). Germline CDR1 reads SNHLY; CDR2 reads FYNNEI. The CDR3 runs 16 residues. V was trimmed by 3 bases and J by 5 bases, leaving 19 bases between them. CDR3 nucleotides: TGTGCCAGCAGTGACTTGTTTACCAGGGGGAGGGAGACCCAGTACTTC. The encoded protein is CASSDLFTRGRETQYF.

The CDR3 reads CASREGQGVEAFF. The CDR3, as DNA: TGTGCCAGCAGAGAAGGACAGGGGGTCGAAGCTTTCTTT. This chain uses TRBV6-6 with TRBJ1-1; 10 bases map to TRBD1. CDR3 size: 13 residues. Looked up from germline, CDR1 is MNHNY and CDR2 is SVGAGI (reference sequence). J lost 8 bases, V lost 6 bases, and 6 bases had no gene match.

This clone was observed a handful of times. This chain joins TRBV5-1 and TRBJ2-7; perhaps TRBD1 as D (6 bases). The CDR3 runs 13 residues. CDR1 is SGHRS and CDR2 is YFSETQ in the germline V gene. The ends were cut back, 4 bases at V and 3 bases at J, with 11 bases in the middle. The CDR3 is CASSLGQSYEQYF. The CDR3 DNA sequence: TGCGCCAGCAGCCTTGGACAGAGCTACGAGCAGTACTTC.

This chain links TRBV9 with TRBJ1-1, with D possibly being TRBD1 (5 bases). This CDR3 spans 13 amino acids. Trimming shortened V by 3 bases and J by 5 bases, and 11 bases separated the two germline ends. The V gene's germline CDR1 is SGDLS and CDR2 YYNGEE. The CDR3: CASSGIQGTEAFF. The CDR3, as DNA: TGTGCCAGCAGCGGAATTCAGGGTACTGAAGCTTTCTTT.

This clone was counted between two and nine times. The chain couples TRBV27 to TRBJ2-4, with 8 bases that match TRBD2. CDR1 and CDR2 (germline): MNHEY, SMNVEV (reference sequence). This CDR3 has 17 residues. V dropped 5 bases and J dropped 3; count of bases not matched to a gene: 12. For the CDR3, the DNA is TGTGCCAGCAGTCTTATACCCCCCGGGGGGGGCAAAAACATTCAGTACTTC. Translating gives CASSLIPPGGGKNIQYF.

This clone showed up just a few times. V usage is TRBV15 and J usage is TRBJ1-2; 8 bases map to TRBD1. This CDR3 is built from 14 residues. Germline assignment: CDR1 LNHNV and CDR2 YYDKDF (reference sequence). V lost 4 bases, J lost 7 bases, and 8 bases stayed unmatched. The CDR3 coding sequence is TGTGCCACCAGCACTGGACAGGGAGTATCTGGCTACACCTTC. Protein: CATSTGQGVSGYTF.

The J gene is TRBJ2-2, the V gene TRBV7-2; no clear D gene. The CDR3 spans 12 residues. Trimming left V 3 bases short and J 6 bases short, with 5 bases between. Germline CDR1 and CDR2: SGHTA and FQGNSA. DNA of the CDR3: TGTGCCAGCAGCTTCCGTCCCGGGGAGCTGTTTTTT. Translation gives CASSFRPGELFF.

The chain uses TRBV11-3 and TRBJ2-5; 7 bases are a match to TRBD2. Germline loops: CDR1 SGHNT, CDR2 YENEEA. The CDR3 runs to 14 residues. The trim removed 2 bases at V and 5 bases at J, leaving 5 bases unmatched. CDR3 residues: CASSLRTRAETQYF. CDR3 DNA: TGTGCCAGCAGCTTAAGGACTAGGGCGGAGACCCAGTACTTC.

The chain combines TRBV5-6 with TRBJ2-3; D possibly corresponds to TRBD2 (5 bases). The germline gives CDR1 SGHDT, CDR2 YYEEEE. There are 15 residues in the CDR3. Trimming took 4 bases from V and 0 from J, leaving 12 bases between them. CDR3 coding DNA: TGTGCCAGCAGCCCGGTCGGGGATAGCACAGATACGCAGTATTTT. Its translation: CASSPVGDSTDTQYF.

This clone has a handful of counts. The rearrangement links TRBV9 to TRBJ2-1; 7 positions match TRBD1. V was pared by 0 bases and J by 4 bases, with 4 bases of the junction left unmatched. Germline assignment: CDR1 SGDLS and CDR2 YYNGEE. This CDR3 region has 15 residues. The CDR3 protein is CASSVDGTEYNEQFF. As DNA, the CDR3 is TGTGCCAGCAGCGTAGATGGGACAGAATACAATGAGCAGTTCTTC.

The CDR3 spells CASMGNGGTEAFF. Written as DNA, the CDR3 is TGTGCCAGCATGGGAAACGGGGGCACTGAAGCTTTCTTT. This chain uses TRBV6-6 with TRBJ1-1, with a possible D match to TRBD1 (5 bases). Trimming left V 7 bases short and J 4 bases short, with 13 bases between. CDR3 length: 13 amino acids. Germline loops: CDR1 MNHNY, CDR2 SVGAGI (reference sequence).

The table lists this clone with a few counts. V usage is TRBV29-1 and J usage is TRBJ2-5, with TRBD2 matching 7 bases. The CDR3 length is 13 residues. Unmatched junction bases numbered 9, after V lost 6 bases and J lost 5 bases. The germline V gene encodes CDR1 SQVTM and CDR2 ANQGSEA. The CDR3 nucleotides are TGCAGCGTCCCGGCTAGCGGCGGGGAGACCCAGTACTTC. Its translation is CSVPASGGETQYF.

This sequence joins TRBV6-5 and TRBJ1-2; D remains ambiguous. Looked up from germline, CDR1 is MNHEY and CDR2 is SVGAGI. CDR3 length: 13 residues. Trimming cost V 2 bases and J 2 bases, with 6 bases left between them. CDR3 sequence: CASSYHSNYGYTF. The DNA of the CDR3 is TGTGCCAGCAGTTACCACTCCAACTATGGCTACACCTTC.